This T cell receptor beta chain was retrieved from a study of human T cells and chemical hapten exposure. Study results and caveats: In comparison with controls, expanded TCRs gave rise to a significantly larger number of large CDR3 similarity clusters.

Indicated time point: patch test 1, 2 weeks after DPC sensitization. The treatment here: therapeutic diphenylcyclopropenone sensitization with weekly scalp DPC. Alopecia patients between 18 and 70 years old and suitable for DPC were used as donors. The CDR3 extends over 14 amino acids. Deletions cut 10 bases from V and 1 base from J, with 14 bases between. Germline V lookup: CDR1 LNHDA, CDR2 SQIVND (reference sequence). In the case of this clonotype: Its antigen is still unknown.

How the authors handled the data: TCRs per sample had a median of approximately 88,000 and ranged from roughly 23,224 to 700,000. TCRdb passed the RACE reads through MiXCR, listing each CDR3 protein once. The V and J calls were determined by TCRdb, not by the authors. The table includes 75,000 to 100,000 distinct CDR3 sequences, 9.5% to 15% detected once. The input for sequencing was whole blood, taken in connection with sensitization to the hapten diphenylcyclopropenone (DPC). V and J are TRBV19 and TRBJ1-5, with D possibly matching TRBD1 (6 bases). The receptor's source is a woman aged 40 to 50 with alopecia areata. Some clones in this sample may be carry-over from other donors' samples. CDR3 protein: CATETGTSNQPQHF. Written as DNA, the CDR3 is TGTGCCACCGAAACCGGGACAAGCAATCAGCCCCAGCATTTT.